The 13 T cell receptor beta chains given below trace back to one sample, sequenced in a study of cytomegalovirus exposure and HLA in healthy donors. Some clones are missing from TCRdb's copy, which holds only in-frame ones; the method was immunoSEQ multiplex PCR. The sample shows 250,000 or so clones, about 90% of them seen only once. Sequenced: PBMCs. These receptors were obtained from a man younger than 30 in good health and CMV-seropositive.

The chain recombines TRBV2 with TRBJ2-1, with 7 nucleotides matching TRBD2. The CDR3 is 15 residues long. The V segment lost 3 bases and the J segment 0 bases; nucleotides outside the gene matches: 2. From germline, CDR1 is SNHLY and CDR2 FYNNEI. CDR3: CASSDRTSSYNEQFF. Written as DNA, the CDR3 is TGTGCCAGCAGTGATCGGACTAGCTCCTACAATGAGCAGTTCTTC. The full variable domain, rest sourced from reference TRBV2 and TRBJ2-1, is EPEVTQTPSHQVTQMGQEVILRCVPISNHLYFYWYRQILGQKVEFLVSFYNNEISEKSEIFDDQFSVERPDGSNFTLKIRSTKLEDSAMYFCASSDRTSSYNEQFFGPGTRLTVL.

The chain couples TRBV7-2 to TRBJ2-7, with 9 bases aligning to TRBD2. V trimming: 6 bases; J trimming: 4 bases; junction bases outside the gene matches: 13. Germline CDR1 SGHTA, CDR2 FQGNSA. CDR3 size: 16 residues. The CDR3 here is CASRGNIAGVRYEQYF. CDR3 coding DNA: TGTGCCAGCAGGGGAAATATAGCGGGAGTTCGTTACGAGCAGTACTTC. The full variable domain, its missing parts supplied by reference TRBV7-2 and TRBJ2-7, is GAGVSQSPSNKVTEKGKDVELRCDPISGHTALYWYRQSLGQGLEFLIYFQGNSAPDKSGLPSDRFSAERTGGSVSTLTIQRTQQEDSAVYLCASRGNIAGVRYEQYFGPGTRLTVT.

The chain employs TRBV2 and TRBJ2-5, with 7 bases fitting TRBD2. Losses at the gene ends were 4 bases for V and 5 bases for J; bases not matched to a gene: 7. The CDR3 is made up of 14 amino acids. Germline lookup yields CDR1 SNHLY and CDR2 FYNNEI. For the CDR3, the DNA is TGTGCCAGCAGTGCGGGGGGAAGGGGCGAGACCCAGTACTTC. Translation: CASSAGGRGETQYF.

The CDR3 reads CASSPFTDTQYF. For the CDR3, the DNA is TGTGCCAGCTCACCGTTCACAGATACGCAGTATTTT. The genes are TRBV18 and TRBJ2-3; no clear D gene. The CDR3 is 12 amino acids. V lost 3 bases to trimming and J lost 2 bases, with 3 bases between them. Germline CDR1 KGHSH, CDR2 LQKENI.

Only one count was recorded for this clone. This chain connects TRBV6-1 to TRBJ1-4; D might be TRBD1 (5 bases). V was pared by 5 bases and J by 12 bases, with 10 bases between. CDR3 length equals 11 residues. Germline lookup yields CDR1 MNHNS and CDR2 SASEGT. Here the CDR3 reads CASSITGELFF. The DNA for the CDR3 is TGTGCCAGCAGTATAACAGGAGAACTGTTTTTT.

The count of this clone is one. V and J are TRBV19 and TRBJ1-1; possible D gene TRBD1, 6 bases. V gave up 8 bases and J gave up 4 bases, with 20 bases separating them. This CDR3 contains 15 residues. Germline lookup yields CDR1 LNHDA and CDR2 SQIVND (reference sequence). The CDR3: CASGTLGGQVTEAFF. The CDR3 DNA reads as TGTGCCAGTGGGACCTTGGGGGGGCAAGTCACTGAAGCTTTCTTT.

The chain combines TRBV6-1 with TRBJ1-2; D call uncertain. The CDR3 is 14 residues long. The V end was cut by 6 bases, the J end by 0 bases, with 11 bases between. Germline V gives CDR1 MNHNS, CDR2 SASEGT. DNA for the CDR3: TGTGCCAGCAGGGCCGGACTGTCTAACTATGGCTACACCTTC. This gives the protein CASRAGLSNYGYTF.

The chain uses TRBV18 and TRBJ2-3; D is possibly TRBD2 (6 bases). The CDR3 runs to 14 residues. Germline V gene sequence: CDR1 KGHSH, CDR2 LQKENI. The ends were cut back, 0 bases at V and 4 bases at J, with 8 bases in the middle. Here the CDR3 reads CASSPPGGPDTQYF. CDR3 sequence (DNA): TGTGCCAGCTCACCACCGGGGGGACCAGATACGCAGTATTTT.

This chain joins TRBV5-8 and TRBJ1-4; TRBD1 might be the D (6 bases). Germline CDR1 reads SGHTS; CDR2 reads YDEGEE. V lost 4 bases, J lost 0 bases, and 10 bases lay in between. The CDR3 extends over 15 amino acids. The CDR3 region is CASSVRGATNEKLFF. CDR3 DNA: TGTGCCAGCAGCGTCAGGGGTGCAACTAATGAAAAACTGTTTTTT.

The chain recombines TRBV6-1 with TRBJ1-5; D is ambiguous. Trimming removed 1 base at V and 6 bases at J, with 7 bases between. Germline values: CDR1 MNHNS, CDR2 SASEGT. This CDR3 is 13 amino acids long. The CDR3 loop is CASSEEGSQPQHF. CDR3 DNA: TGTGCCAGCAGTGAAGAGGGATCTCAGCCCCAGCATTTT.

CDR3 coding DNA: TGTGCCAGCAGTGAGACAGGGGGCGGTTTTAACACTGAAGCTTTCTTT. Amino acids: CASSETGGGFNTEAFF. The rearrangement links TRBV2 to TRBJ1-1; TRBD1 matches at 10 bases. Per germline, CDR1 SNHLY and CDR2 FYNNEI. CDR3 size: 16 residues. Germline trimming cut 3 bases from V and 2 bases from J; bases unmatched to any gene: 6.

The J gene is TRBJ2-2, the V gene TRBV5-8, with D perhaps being TRBD1 or TRBD2 (5 bases each). The germline V and J ends were trimmed by 5 bases and 1 base, with 12 bases remaining between them. The CDR3 is 15 residues long. The germline V gene has CDR1 SGHTS and CDR2 YDEGEE. In nucleotides, the CDR3 is TGTGCCAGCAGAATCCGGGACGGGAACACCGGGGAGCTGTTTTTT. Translation gives CASRIRDGNTGELFF.

The rearrangement links TRBV5-1 to TRBJ1-1; perhaps TRBD1 as D (6 bases). The CDR3 sequence is 15 residues long. Germline assignment: CDR1 SGHRS and CDR2 YFSETQ. Trimming left V 0 bases short and J 4 bases short, with 13 bases between. CDR3 nucleotides: TGCGCCAGCAGCTTGGTTCCGGGGGCATTCACTGAAGCTTTCTTT. It encodes CASSLVPGAFTEAFF.